Included here is one T cell receptor beta chain sequence, with context. In germline, CDR1 is SGHAT, CDR2 FQNNGV. V lost 5 bases and J lost 0, with 13 bases in between. The CDR3 has 15 residues. The data stem from a study of blood T cell repertoires in COVID-19. Data came from immunoSEQ multiplex PCR; TCRdb stores just in-frame clones and leaves some out. Among 250,000 to 300,000 clones listed, approximately 90% were seen once. This chain joins TRBV11-2 and TRBJ1-1; D may be TRBD1 (6 bases). Sequences were obtained from peripheral blood. The clonotype was recovered from a woman aged 40 to 49 with acute or convalescent COVID-19. The CDR3 nucleotides read TGTGCCAGCAGCCCAAGGACAGAATTGAACACTGAAGCTTTCTTT. The encoded protein is CASSPRTELNTEAFF.